Included here is one TCR beta chain sequence, with context. The antigen it binds to is not known. Per-base qualities were not stored, and no clone one base away is much larger. This sample is drawn from a study of HIV-infected children after antiretroviral therapy interruption (dated by TCRdb to 2018 to 2020). About the study as a whole: Eight children, all with CD4+ count above 500 and viral load below 50 copies/ml, were included, of whom four were on planned treatment interruption and four were on continuous treatment. The interruption group had a median age of around 9.6 years, compared with roughly 8 years in the continuous treatment group. Exposure to EBV and CMV had been recorded for most participating children. Interruption-arm samples came from week 0, week 12, end of interruption (week 24 or 48), and about 3 years after study end. In the continuous-treatment arm, samples from corresponding weeks 0, 48 and 150 were analyzed. Alongside measurements of thymic output, TCR repertoires of children on planned treatment interruption were compared with TCR repertoires of children on continuous antiretroviral treatment. Study-wide findings and limitations: The sorted CD45RA+ naive cells might contain minor non-naive CD45RA+ populations, such as EMRA or stem memory cells. For naive CD4+ repertoires of PTI patients, CDR3 sharing between time points dropped once interruption began, while many sequences were shared between the end of interruption and 3 years later. The low number of patients is regarded as a limitation, and the data should be interpreted with caution. The naive CD4+ Gini coefficient rose by the end of treatment interruption, suggesting clonal expansion, and returned to baseline by 3 years.

There are 12 amino acids in the CDR3, from cysteine to phenylalanine inclusive. Left in the record is the CDR3 DNA by itself, 36 bases read in frame from the first base. From a lookup of the germline V gene (reference sequence), CDR1 and CDR2 are DFQATT and SNEGSKA. V trim: 5 bases; J trim: 4 bases; unmatched bases: 3. The sample's treatment or condition label is to be understood as: PENTA 11 planned treatment interruption arm or continuous ART arm. The participants were children from the United Kingdom between 2 and 15 years old who had been on ART with at least three drugs for 24 weeks or longer. Cryopreserved PBMCs containing at least 5 million viable cells were required, and a handful of candidate patients were excluded because of low viable PBMC yield. Naive CD4+ CD45RA+ CD45RO- T cells were FACS-sorted from thawed PBMCs on a FACSAria III cell sorter. The sorted cells were fixed, and RNA was then extracted with the RNeasy FFPE kit and afterward with the RNeasy Micro kit.

Library generation was performed with 3' RACE. TCR libraries were built from RNA using a 3' RACE protocol with unique molecular identifiers to correct PCR amplification bias. Amplicon libraries were pooled in groups of up to about 12 and sequenced on an Illumina MiSeq using v2 2x250 paired-end chemistry. The original pipeline was this. Reads were processed with Decombinator for assignment of V and J genes and CDR3, and barcode-based correction of errors and PCR bias was applied. Repertoires were subsampled to equal depth before Gini coefficients were calculated with the R ineq package. Three approaches were used to assess CDR3 similarity: GLIPH, Hamming distance and a shared triplet metric. TCRdb redid the processing of the public reads, applying fastp at Q25 and MiXCR, and retained in-frame beta chains. Duplicate CDR3 protein sequences are folded into a single record with the most common DNA and genes. The V and J calls reflect TCRdb's pipeline rather than the authors' work. Across this sample there are roughly 46,000 distinct CDR3 sequences, with approximately 4% seen only once. Of the sample, about 0.71% falls within the top ten clones.

The receptor's source is a pool of human donors with HIV. The specimen was CD45RA+ CD4+ T cells from PBMCs, pooled from several time points, collected from a donor given antiretroviral therapy, either interrupted or continuous. The cell subset or site label for this specimen denotes: naive CD4+ CD45RA+ CD45RO- T cells. The V and J segments used are TRBV20-1 and TRBJ2-3; the central 7 bases match TRBD1. The nucleotide sequence reads TGCAGTGCTCCGACAGGGTCAGATACGCAGTATTTT. This is translated as CSAPTGSDTQYF.